The clone carrying this TCR beta chain is labeled medium-sized. The sample is drawn from a study of tumor-infiltrating lymphocytes in primary liver carcinoma. Study-level background: All patients, whether men or women, fell within 30 to 69 years of age.

Co-extraction of RNA and DNA was performed on roughly 20-33 mg of unsorted bulk tissue. The patients carried chronic HBV infection and had received no treatment. The investigators made TCR beta cDNA from 400 to 500 ng total RNA, using a constant-region primer. Three rounds of nested multiplex PCR with slightly modified ARM-PCR produced TCR beta libraries. TCRdb reprocessed the multiplex PCR reads via MiXCR and lists one record per CDR3 protein. The repertoire holds 40,000 or so distinct CDR3 sequences, about 75% seen once, with about 37% in the top ten. This TCR derives from a woman aged 25 to 39 with primary liver carcinoma and hepatitis B virus infection. Sequencing was done on a sample of tumor-adjacent normal liver tissue.

The CDR3 spells CASSPRTEQPADEQFF. For the CDR3, the DNA is TGTGCCAGCAGCCCTCGAACCGAACAGCCCGCCGATGAGCAGTTCTTC. The chain has TRBV11-3 and TRBJ2-1; D is unresolved. Germline CDR1 SGHNT, CDR2 YENEEA. The length of the CDR3 is 16 residues. V dropped 5 bases and J dropped 8 bases, with 22 bases sitting between them.